The rows below give T cell receptor beta chains drawn from one sample of a study of blood T cell repertoires in COVID-19. This table comes from immunoSEQ multiplex PCR, and its TCRdb copy is limited to in-frame clones, with some not included. The profile shows hundreds of thousands of clones, 75% to 90% of them singletons. The sample consisted of PBMCs or T cells enriched from blood (not recorded which). These receptors were taken from a man aged 25 to 40 who had recovered from COVID-19. Each CDR3 is given with its conserved first and last residue. The order of the fields is J gene, D gene, clone size, V gene, CDR3 protein, CDR3 DNA. The D gene is left open where the match is weak. Clone sizes are given selectively: once, few, many, or a class where the clone is expanded.

J: TRBJ1-6
D: -
size: -
V: TRBV28
CDR3: CASTRQYNSPLHF
DNA: TGTGCCAGCACCCGACAGTATAATTCACCCCTCCACTTT

J: TRBJ1-2
D: -
size: -
V: TRBV5-1
CDR3: CASSSSIGSGYGYTF
DNA: TGCGCCAGCAGCTCCTCAATCGGGAGTGGCTATGGCTACACCTTC

J: TRBJ1-5
D: -
size: few
V: TRBV2
CDR3: CASSGQNSNQPQHF
DNA: TGTGCCAGCAGTGGGCAGAATAGCAATCAGCCCCAGCATTTT

J: TRBJ1-1
D: -
size: -
V: TRBV18
CDR3: CASSPRIEGSTEAFF
DNA: TGTGCCAGCTCACCGAGGATAGAGGGAAGCACTGAAGCTTTCTTT

J: TRBJ1-1
D: -
size: -
V: TRBV30
CDR3: CAWSVQAGLVDEAFF
DNA: TGTGCCTGGAGTGTACAGGCAGGTTTGGTAGATGAAGCTTTCTTT

J: TRBJ1-2
D: -
size: -
V: TRBV24-1
CDR3: CATSDTHGGRYYGYTF
DNA: TGTGCCACCAGTGATACTCACGGGGGACGGTACTATGGCTACACCTTC

J: TRBJ1-1
D: -
size: -
V: TRBV6-4
CDR3: CASSDSMATEAFF
DNA: TGTGCCAGCAGTGACTCTATGGCCACTGAAGCTTTCTTT

J: TRBJ2-1
D: TRBD2
size: -
V: TRBV5-4
CDR3: CASRVTTSGPHEQFF
DNA: TGTGCCAGCAGAGTGACCACTAGCGGACCTCACGAGCAGTTCTTC

J: TRBJ2-7
D: -
size: few
V: TRBV9
CDR3: CASSGPRDTGYEQYF
DNA: TGTGCCAGCAGCGGTCCCCGGGACACGGGATACGAGCAGTACTTC

J: TRBJ2-7
D: -
size: once
V: TRBV20-1
CDR3: CSANEDYEQYF
DNA: TGCAGTGCTAACGAGGATTACGAGCAGTACTTC

J: TRBJ2-1
D: TRBD2
size: -
V: TRBV5-6
CDR3: CASSWGRAGVFGEQFF
DNA: TGTGCCAGCAGCTGGGGGCGAGCGGGAGTGTTTGGTGAGCAGTTCTTC

J: TRBJ1-1
D: -
size: -
V: TRBV15
CDR3: CATARRGARRGTFF
DNA: TGTGCCACCGCACGACGGGGGGCTCGGCGTGGGACTTTCTTT

J: TRBJ2-2
D: TRBD2
size: -
V: TRBV30
CDR3: CAWSVLLAGGTGELFF
DNA: TGTGCCTGGAGTGTACTCCTAGCGGGAGGCACCGGGGAGCTGTTTTTT

J: TRBJ2-2
D: TRBD2
size: -
V: TRBV30
CDR3: CAWSLGLEGGELFF
DNA: TGTGCCTGGAGTTTGGGACTAGAGGGGGGGGAGCTGTTTTTT

J: TRBJ2-7
D: TRBD1
size: -
V: TRBV5-1
CDR3: CASMAGQGYEQYF
DNA: TGCGCCAGCATGGCGGGACAGGGCTACGAGCAGTACTTC

J: TRBJ1-3
D: -
size: -
V: TRBV10-3
CDR3: CAIAVQPTGNTIYF
DNA: TGTGCCATCGCTGTACAGCCAACTGGAAACACCATATATTTT

J: TRBJ2-1
D: -
size: -
V: TRBV7-9
CDR3: CASRDSGYNEQFF
DNA: TGTGCCAGCAGGGATAGCGGCTACAATGAGCAGTTCTTC

J: TRBJ1-1
D: -
size: -
V: TRBV6-5
CDR3: CASSYSGSFRTEAFF
DNA: TGTGCCAGCAGTTACTCGGGCAGTTTCCGCACTGAAGCTTTCTTT

J: TRBJ2-1
D: -
size: -
V: TRBV5-4
CDR3: CASSTAGTTYNEQFF
DNA: TGTGCCAGCAGCACAGCCGGGACAACCTACAATGAGCAGTTCTTC

J: TRBJ1-1
D: TRBD1
size: -
V: TRBV7-9
CDR3: CASSLDLDRAEAFF
DNA: TGTGCCAGCAGCTTAGACCTAGACAGGGCTGAAGCTTTCTTT

J: TRBJ2-1
D: -
size: -
V: TRBV29-1
CDR3: CSATAGINEQFF
DNA: TGCAGCGCCACGGCAGGGATCAATGAGCAGTTCTTC

J: TRBJ1-2
D: -
size: -
V: TRBV12-3/TRBV12-4
CDR3: CASSLGGSHGYTF
DNA: TGTGCCAGCAGTTTAGGCGGGAGTCATGGCTACACCTTC

J: TRBJ2-1
D: TRBD2
size: -
V: TRBV10-3
CDR3: CAISESGLAGFRSYNEQFF
DNA: TGTGCCATCAGTGAGTCTGGACTAGCGGGATTTCGCTCCTACAATGAGCAGTTCTTC

J: TRBJ1-4
D: -
size: -
V: TRBV27
CDR3: CASSSVGQLWEKLFF
DNA: TGTGCCAGCAGTTCTGTAGGACAACTGTGGGAAAAACTGTTTTTT

J: TRBJ2-7
D: TRBD1
size: -
V: TRBV9
CDR3: CASSSSRDRGYEQYF
DNA: TGTGCCAGCAGCTCCTCCCGGGACAGGGGCTACGAGCAGTACTTC

J: TRBJ1-1
D: -
size: -
V: TRBV3-1/TRBV3-2
CDR3: CASSPRGGNTEAFF
DNA: TGTGCCAGCAGCCCCCGGGGAGGGAACACTGAAGCTTTCTTT

J: TRBJ1-2
D: -
size: few
V: TRBV5-4
CDR3: CASSLGQGRVYGYTF
DNA: TGTGCCAGCAGCTTGGGCCAGGGGCGGGTCTATGGCTACACCTTC

J: TRBJ1-2
D: -
size: -
V: TRBV18
CDR3: CASSRGDDYGYTF
DNA: TGTGCCAGCTCACGGGGGGACGACTATGGCTACACCTTC

J: TRBJ1-3
D: -
size: -
V: TRBV28
CDR3: CASSTGGGRTGNTIYF
DNA: TGTGCCAGCAGCACTGGCGGAGGCCGAACTGGAAACACCATATATTTT

J: TRBJ1-3
D: TRBD1
size: -
V: TRBV4-2
CDR3: CASSQPDRPLSSGNTIYF
DNA: TGTGCCAGCAGCCAACCGGACAGGCCTTTGAGCTCTGGAAACACCATATATTTT

J: TRBJ2-7
D: -
size: few
V: TRBV19
CDR3: CASSIQGYEQYF
DNA: TGTGCCAGTAGTATCCAGGGGTACGAGCAGTACTTC

J: TRBJ1-1
D: -
size: -
V: TRBV7-2
CDR3: CASSLRGFGAEAFF
DNA: TGTGCCAGCAGCTTGCGGGGCTTTGGGGCTGAAGCTTTCTTT

J: TRBJ1-1
D: -
size: -
V: TRBV28
CDR3: CASTGQIEAFF
DNA: TGTGCCAGCACCGGACAGATTGAAGCTTTCTTT

J: TRBJ1-3
D: TRBD1
size: -
V: TRBV7-2
CDR3: CASSLGQPDSGNTIYF
DNA: TGTGCCAGCAGCTTGGGACAGCCCGACTCTGGAAACACCATATATTTT

J: TRBJ2-1
D: TRBD1
size: once
V: TRBV11-2
CDR3: CASSSRDRGRFNEQFF
DNA: TGTGCCAGCAGCTCGAGAGACAGGGGGCGCTTCAATGAGCAGTTCTTC

J: TRBJ1-2
D: TRBD1
size: -
V: TRBV2
CDR3: CASSSGGNYGYTF
DNA: TGTGCCAGCAGTTCAGGGGGCAACTATGGCTACACCTTC

J: TRBJ1-4
D: -
size: -
V: TRBV6-5
CDR3: CASSYSRNEKLFF
DNA: TGTGCCAGCAGTTACTCGAGAAATGAAAAACTGTTTTTT

J: TRBJ2-4
D: -
size: once
V: TRBV3-1/TRBV3-2
CDR3: CASSQDRQGRAKNIQYF
DNA: TGTGCCAGCAGCCAAGATCGGCAGGGCCGAGCCAAAAACATTCAGTACTTC

J: TRBJ1-3
D: TRBD1
size: -
V: TRBV2
CDR3: CASSKQGHSGNTIYF
DNA: TGTGCCAGCAGCAAACAGGGGCACTCTGGAAACACCATATATTTT

J: TRBJ2-1
D: TRBD1
size: -
V: TRBV29-1
CDR3: CSVGILDRGLVDEQFF
DNA: TGCAGCGTTGGGATCTTGGACAGGGGGCTAGTGGATGAGCAGTTCTTC

J: TRBJ1-5
D: -
size: -
V: TRBV28
CDR3: CASSLYRLSQHF
DNA: TGTGCCAGCAGTCTCTACCGTCTGTCCCAGCATTTT

J: TRBJ1-2
D: -
size: few
V: TRBV7-2
CDR3: CASSSTQWAYGYTF
DNA: TGTGCCAGCAGCTCAACCCAGTGGGCCTATGGCTACACCTTC

J: TRBJ1-4
D: TRBD1
size: -
V: TRBV15
CDR3: CATSMGGGTGNEKLFF
DNA: TGTGCCACCAGCATGGGTGGGGGGACAGGGAATGAAAAACTGTTTTTT

J: TRBJ2-2
D: -
size: -
V: TRBV7-3
CDR3: CASSFEGTGELFF
DNA: TGTGCCAGCAGCTTTGAGGGTACCGGGGAGCTGTTTTTT